A selection of T cell receptor beta chains follows, all from one sample in a study of T-cell reconstitution after alpha-beta-depleted transplantation in children. One entry per CDR3 protein results from TCRdb running MiXCR on the PCR reads. The sample includes about 470,000 distinct CDR3 sequences, roughly 43% of them seen just once. This sample comprised PBMCs, obtained before TCRalphabeta/CD19-depleted stem cell transplant. These receptors were taken from a girl under 10 years old with aplastic anemia, due to receive a stem cell transplant. Each CDR3 is given with its conserved first and last residue. The D gene is left open where the match is weak. Clone size, where shown, is once, few, many, or a class for clones that have expanded.

D,J,size,V,DNA,CDR3
TRBD2,TRBJ2-5,-,TRBV18,TGTGCCAGCTCACCTCTCCTAGCGGGAGAACGGGAGACCCAGTACTTC,CASSPLLAGERETQYF
-,TRBJ2-7,few,TRBV15,TGTGCCACCAGCAGAGACGGATCGGGAGTGTCTCGGGAGCAGTACTTC,CATSRDGSGVSREQYF
-,TRBJ2-7,many,TRBV28,TGTGCCTCCCGACAGCTCTACGAGCAGTACTTC,CASRQLYEQYF
-,TRBJ2-3,-,TRBV20-1,TGCAGTGCTAGCCTGTCTAATACGCAGTATTTT,CSASLSNTQYF
-,TRBJ2-4,many,TRBV20-1,TGCAGTGCTAGAGATAGTTATCTAGCGGCCAAAAACATTCAGTACTTC,CSARDSYLAAKNIQYF
-,TRBJ1-2,many,TRBV12-3/TRBV12-4,TGTGCCAGCCGCCTCGCGTATGGCTACACCTTC,CASRLAYGYTF
-,TRBJ2-4,-,TRBV5-6,TGTGCCAGCAGCTTCAGGGGAATCTTGACCAAAAACATTCAGTACTTC,CASSFRGILTKNIQYF
TRBD1,TRBJ1-4,-,TRBV5-5,TGTGCCAGCAACCCCACAGGGGGCGCGGAAAAACTGTTTTTT,CASNPTGGAEKLFF
TRBD2,TRBJ2-3,-,TRBV15,TGTGCCACCAGCAGGGGCTTAGCGGGAGGGGCAGATACGCAGTATTTT,CATSRGLAGGADTQYF
TRBD1,TRBJ2-2,many,TRBV20-1,TGCAGTGCCGACAGGGGTACCGGGGAGCTGTTTTTT,CSADRGTGELFF
TRBD2,TRBJ2-1,few,TRBV29-1,TGCAGCGTTGAATACGGACTAGCGGGAGGCCGGAGCTCCTACAATGAGCAGTTCTTC,CSVEYGLAGGRSSYNEQFF
-,TRBJ1-3,once,TRBV20-1,TGCAGTGCTAGCAGGGGTTGGGGAAACACCATATATTTT,CSASRGWGNTIYF